This T cell receptor beta chain was obtained from a study of T-cell reconstitution after alpha-beta-depleted transplantation in children. Trimming took 3 bases from V and 0 from J, leaving 11 bases between them. Germline V gene lookup returns CDR1 SGHTA and CDR2 FQGNSA. This CDR3 has 16 amino acids. This clonotype was seen a few times. Library preparation (for TCRbeta) was performed with unique molecular identifiers. TCRdb fed the PCR reads into MiXCR, producing one record per CDR3 protein. The data contain about 640,000 distinct CDR3 sequences, roughly 17% of them singletons. The receptor was derived from a human donor who donated a stem cell graft to a child with acute myeloid leukemia. The chain links TRBV7-2 to TRBJ2-2, with D tentatively TRBD1 (5 bases). The sequenced sample was PBMCs from the stem cell graft donor, obtained from the stem cell graft. DNA for the CDR3: TGTGCCAGCAGCTTCAGGGTACGGTCGAACACCGGGGAGCTGTTTTTT. Protein sequence: CASSFRVRSNTGELFF.